This T cell receptor beta chain was recovered during a study of OX40 agonist ivuxolimab in advanced cancers. Overall study findings and caveats: Some of the nonresponding patients also showed low levels of normalized T-cell clonal expansion.

Of note for this clone: Its antigen is not identified.

This CDR3 spans 14 amino acids. CDR1 and CDR2 from the germline V gene are WSHSY and SAAADI. The V end was cut by 0 bases, the J end by 5 bases, with 10 bases between. Data came from immunoSEQ multiplex PCR; TCRdb stores just in-frame clones and leaves some out. This table holds tens of thousands of clones, about nine tenths found once. This receptor was identified in an adult with an advanced solid tumor such as melanoma, head and neck, liver or kidney cancer. The J gene is TRBJ1-1, the V gene TRBV10-2; D is possibly TRBD1 (5 bases). Specimen: CD4+ or CD8+ T cells sorted from blood, collected in a trial of the OX40 agonist ivuxolimab. CDR3: CASSESFGGTEAFF. The DNA of the CDR3 is TGCGCCAGCAGTGAGTCATTCGGGGGTACTGAAGCTTTCTTT.